The TCR beta chain under discussion was sequenced for a study of cytomegalovirus exposure and HLA in healthy donors. On the study more broadly: The 100 to 150 validation repertoires, a later analysis reported, used the same platform as the approximately 730 repertoires from the first cohort. Study-wide findings and caveats: The study labeled 164 TCR beta chains cytomegalovirus-associated. Clusters of TCRs from the first cohort tended to co-occur in the 100 to 150 validation repertoires (as a later analysis found).

On this clone itself: Its antigen is undetermined.

It was the approximately 120-subject validation cohort, separate from the roughly 700-subject first cohort, to which the donors belonged. Assay: immunoSEQ multiplex PCR; the TCRdb copy retains only in-frame clones and omits some. The table records 200,000 to 250,000 clones, 75% to 90% of them present only once. Germline V gene data show CDR1 as SQVTM and CDR2 as ANQGSEA. This CDR3 contains 13 residues. V shed 2 bases and J shed 5 bases, with 13 bases lying between them. The rearrangement links TRBV29-1 to TRBJ2-7, with a weak D call TRBD2 (5 bases). Sequences were obtained from PBMCs. The TCR originated in a woman in her 30s in good health and CMV-seropositive. The CDR3 loop is CSVERTGLNEQYF. CDR3 coding DNA: TGCAGCGTTGAAAGGACGGGGTTAAACGAGCAGTACTTC.